These 10 T cell receptor beta chains came from one sample sequenced in a study of shared clonotypes between healthy human individuals. Naive CD8 cells lacked CD45RO, underwent positive selection for CCR7 and left out terminally differentiated effector memory CD45RA+ cells. Here immunoSEQ multiplex PCR was the method, and the copy in TCRdb shows in-frame clones only, minus some. This sample has about 2.1 million clones; 85% to 95% occur once, and the top ten carry about 1.7%. The sequenced material came from naive CD8+ T cells from PBMCs. These receptors were collected from a man aged 18 to 30 in good health. Some clones in this sample may be carry-over from other donors' samples.

This clone was seen once. The CDR3 here is CASSQKTGGAEAFF. CDR3 bases: TGCGCCAGCAGCCAGAAGACAGGGGGGGCTGAAGCTTTCTTT. The chain is built from TRBV4-3 and TRBJ1-1, with 9 bases matching TRBD1. V dropped 3 bases and J dropped 6; count of bases not matched to a gene: 5. Per germline, CDR1 LGHNA and CDR2 YSLEER. CDR3 length equals 14 residues.

This clone showed up just once. The rearrangement uses TRBV9 and TRBJ2-2; D might be TRBD2 (6 bases). This CDR3 region has 15 residues. CDR1 is SGDLS and CDR2 is YYNGEE in the germline V gene. V lost 4 bases and J 3 bases, leaving 13 bases between the germline ends. The DNA of the CDR3 is TGTGCCAGCAGCCCGGAGCCGGGGGACACCGGGGAGCTGTTTTTT. It is translated as CASSPEPGDTGELFF.

V gene TRBV9 combines with J gene TRBJ1-3; no clear D. Looked up from germline, CDR1 is SGDLS and CDR2 is YYNGEE. The CDR3 covers 17 residues. The germline V and J ends were trimmed by 3 bases and 0 bases, with 16 bases remaining between them. Here the CDR3 reads CASSAKLDGSSGNTIYF. The CDR3, as DNA: TGTGCCAGCAGCGCCAAACTCGACGGGTCCTCTGGAAACACCATATATTTT. Filled out from reference TRBV9 and TRBJ1-3, the complete variable domain reads DSGVTQTPKHLITATGQRVTLRCSPRSGDLSVYWYQQSLDQGLQFLIQYYNGEERAKGNILERFSAQQFPDLHSELNLSSLELGDSALYFCASSAKLDGSSGNTIYFGEGSWLTVV.

In nucleotides, the CDR3 is TGCGCCAGCAGCCGAGAGGCCATCACAGGGGCCTTCAATGAGCAGTTCTTC. Translation: CASSREAITGAFNEQFF. V and J are TRBV4-3 and TRBJ2-1; 7 positions agree with TRBD1. CDR3 length equals 17 residues. Germline V gene lookup returns CDR1 LGHNA and CDR2 YSLEER. Losses at the gene ends were 4 bases for V and 6 bases for J; bases not matched to a gene: 15.

The chain recombines TRBV5-4 with TRBJ2-7; the D gene is possibly TRBD2 (5 bases). Trimming pared 7 bases from V and 2 bases from J, leaving 16 bases between. The CDR3 consists of 14 residues. Germline-derived CDR1 and CDR2 are SGHNT and YYREEE (reference sequence). In nucleotides, the CDR3 is TGTGCCAGCCACCGAGAGGGTGGGGCCTACGAGCAGTACTTC. Translation gives CASHREGGAYEQYF.

This clone appeared a single time. The gene calls are TRBV4-3 and TRBJ2-2; 9 nucleotides agree with TRBD1. Germline CDR1 and CDR2: LGHNA and YSLEER. V gave up 8 bases and J gave up 5 bases; unmatched junction bases: 9. The CDR3 covers 15 residues. CDR3: CASAQDRGGTGELFF. In DNA, the CDR3 is TGCGCCAGCGCTCAGGACAGGGGAGGGACCGGGGAGCTGTTTTTT.

The genes are TRBV28 and TRBJ1-2; D is undetermined. Trimming stripped 3 bases from V and 4 bases from J, with 15 bases between. Germline V gives CDR1 MDHEN, CDR2 SYDVKM. The CDR3 has 15 residues. This CDR3 reads CASSLRHLMFYGYTF. The DNA of the CDR3 is TGTGCCAGCAGTTTGAGGCACTTAATGTTCTATGGCTACACCTTC.

The V call is TRBV12-2, the J call TRBJ2-3; the D call of TRBD1 is as the table states it, not checked on the DNA. TRBV12-2 is labeled a pseudogene. CDR3 length: 15 residues. This CDR3 is CASRTGQGFTDTQYF. The CDR3 bases are TGTGCAAGTCGCACGGGACAGGGGTTCACAGATACGCAGTATTTT.

This chain uses TRBV27 with TRBJ2-7; a possible D gene is TRBD1 (6 bases). Germline-derived CDR1 and CDR2 are MNHEY and SMNVEV (reference sequence). The CDR3 runs to 14 residues. V was trimmed by 4 bases and J by 4 bases, leaving 14 bases between them. This CDR3 is CASSSGTSRYEQYF. CDR3 bases: TGTGCCAGCAGTTCTGGGACATCTAGGTACGAGCAGTACTTC.

Written as DNA, the CDR3 is TGTGCCAGCAGCTTACCAGTACCAGGGGGCGCCGGGGATTATGGCTACACCTTC. This encodes CASSLPVPGGAGDYGYTF. The J gene is TRBJ1-2, the V gene TRBV7-9; 8 bases fit TRBD1. This CDR3 has 18 amino acids. The trim removed 2 bases at V and 5 bases at J, leaving 16 bases unmatched. Per the germline V gene, CDR1 is SEHNR and CDR2 is FQNEAQ (reference sequence). Full variable domain (remainder filled in from reference TRBV7-9 and TRBJ1-2): DTGVSQNPRHKITKRGQNVTFRCDPISEHNRLYWYRQTLGQGPEFLTYFQNEAQLEKSRLLSDRFSAERPKGSFSTLEIQRTEQGDSAMYLCASSLPVPGGAGDYGYTFGSGTRLTVV.